This T cell receptor (beta chain) was identified during a study of T cell responses to AZD1222 COVID-19 vaccine. The CDR3 spans 17 residues. Germline V gene data show CDR1 as SGDLS and CDR2 as YYNGEE. Trimming took off 0 bases at V and 1 base at J, with 16 bases between the two ends. TCRdb's copy holds only in-frame clones and misses some; the assay was immunoSEQ multiplex PCR. This repertoire shows 150,000 to 200,000 clones, roughly nine tenths found once; its top ten account for around 1.6%. The material was peripheral blood, obtained on day 0 of AZD1222 vaccination. The receptor was derived from an adult in good health. The genes are TRBV9 and TRBJ1-1, with D possibly TRBD1 on 6 matching bases. The CDR3 reads CASSVGPGGASNTEAFF. CDR3 bases: TGTGCCAGCAGCGTAGGCCCCGGGGGGGCTTCGAACACTGAAGCTTTCTTT.